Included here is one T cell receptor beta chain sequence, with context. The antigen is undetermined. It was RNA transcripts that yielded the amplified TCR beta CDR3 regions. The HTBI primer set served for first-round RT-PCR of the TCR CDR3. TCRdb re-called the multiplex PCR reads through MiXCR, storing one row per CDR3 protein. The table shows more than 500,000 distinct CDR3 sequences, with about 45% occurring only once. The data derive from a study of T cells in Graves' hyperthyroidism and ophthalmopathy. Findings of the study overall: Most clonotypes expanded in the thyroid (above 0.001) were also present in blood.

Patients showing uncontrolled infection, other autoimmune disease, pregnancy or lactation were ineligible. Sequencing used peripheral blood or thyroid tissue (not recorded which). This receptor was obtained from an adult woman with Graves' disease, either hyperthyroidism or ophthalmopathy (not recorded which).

The CDR3 is CAIMAGTGANVLTF. Written as DNA, the CDR3 is TGTGCCATCATGGCAGGGACTGGGGCCAACGTCCTGACTTTC. The chain combines TRBV10-3 with TRBJ2-6; tentatively, D is TRBD1 (5 bases). Germline V lookup: CDR1 ENHRY, CDR2 SYGVKD. Trimming stripped 7 bases from V and 2 bases from J, with 9 bases between. The CDR3 is made up of 14 amino acids.